This TCR beta chain was retrieved from a study of T-cell reconstitution after alpha-beta-depleted transplantation in children. Germline V gene sequence: CDR1 DFQATT, CDR2 SNEGSKA (reference sequence). This CDR3 spans 14 amino acids. The trim removed 5 bases at V and 6 bases at J, leaving 6 bases unmatched. This clonotype was recorded a few times. Its specificity is not known. Unique molecular identifiers were incorporated into the prepared TCRbeta library. TCRdb used MiXCR to reprocess the PCR reads, holding one entry per CDR3 protein. The sample carries 580,000 or so distinct CDR3 sequences, roughly 24% recorded once. Overall study results and limits: About two months after transplant, alpha-beta T cells reportedly came from several hundred expanded graft clones. TCRbeta diversity was high at day 60 in some patients (a result of surviving recipient T cells and thymic progenitors). Newly produced T cells mostly accounted for T-cell counts and diversity one year post-transplant.

The source of this sequence is a boy in the first two years of life who had a stem cell transplant for acute myeloid leukemia, so the T cells may come from the graft donor. The chain combines TRBV20-1 with TRBJ1-4, with 10 bases lining up with TRBD1. The sequencing here drew on PBMCs, mostly from graft donor cells, taken 360 days after TCRalphabeta/CD19-depleted stem cell transplant. CDR3 amino acids: CSALPGTGDEKLFF. In DNA, the CDR3 is TGCAGTGCTTTACCCGGGACAGGGGATGAAAAACTGTTTTTT.